This is a list of T cell receptor beta chains from one sample in a study of T cell responses to AZD1222 COVID-19 vaccine. The repertoire was sequenced with immunoSEQ multiplex PCR; TCRdb's copy has only in-frame clones and lacks some. The sample lists roughly 93,000 clones, approximately 86% seen once, with 6.3% in the top ten. The sequences come from peripheral blood, collected on day 0 of AZD1222 vaccination. The source is an adult in good health. Both conserved end residues are part of each CDR3. Fields, in order: J gene, V gene, D gene, clone size, CDR3 DNA, CDR3 protein. A D gene is named only where the DNA matches it firmly. Not every row has a clone size; where given, it reads once, few, many or a size class.

j_call: TRBJ2-7; v_call: TRBV5-4; d_call: TRBD2; clone_size: few; cdr3_nt: TGTGCCAGCAGCCTCCCTAGCGGGAGATTGCACGAGCAGTACTTC; cdr3_aa: CASSLPSGRLHEQYF
j_call: TRBJ2-5; v_call: TRBV19; d_call: NA; clone_size: NA; cdr3_nt: TGTGCCAGTAGTAGGGCAGGCAATCAAGAGACCCAGTACTTC; cdr3_aa: CASSRAGNQETQYF
j_call: TRBJ2-7; v_call: TRBV7-9; d_call: NA; clone_size: NA; cdr3_nt: TGTGCCAGCAGCTCAACGACAGAGCCCCCTTACGAGCAGTACTTC; cdr3_aa: CASSSTTEPPYEQYF
j_call: TRBJ2-2; v_call: TRBV7-8; d_call: NA; clone_size: NA; cdr3_nt: TGTGCCAGCAGCCTGACTTTACTCTCCGGGGAGCTGTTTTTT; cdr3_aa: CASSLTLLSGELFF
j_call: TRBJ2-7; v_call: TRBV6-2/TRBV6-3; d_call: TRBD2; clone_size: NA; cdr3_nt: TGTGCCAGCAGCAAAAGCGGGAGCTCCTACGAGCAGTACTTC; cdr3_aa: CASSKSGSSYEQYF
j_call: TRBJ1-2; v_call: TRBV7-3; d_call: NA; clone_size: NA; cdr3_nt: TGTGCCAGCAGCCTGAGGGGTGGAGTCGGCTACACCTTC; cdr3_aa: CASSLRGGVGYTF
j_call: TRBJ1-1; v_call: TRBV12-3/TRBV12-4; d_call: NA; clone_size: NA; cdr3_nt: TGTGCCAGCAGTTTTATGAGAAACACTGAAGCTTTCTTT; cdr3_aa: CASSFMRNTEAFF
j_call: TRBJ2-3; v_call: TRBV3-1/TRBV3-2; d_call: TRBD2; clone_size: NA; cdr3_nt: TGTGCCAGCAGCCAAGTTGGCGGGAGGATCTTCACAGATACGCAGTATTTT; cdr3_aa: CASSQVGGRIFTDTQYF
j_call: TRBJ2-1; v_call: TRBV3-1/TRBV3-2; d_call: NA; clone_size: NA; cdr3_nt: TGTGCCAGCAGCCTCAGCCCCAGGGCAGGTAGCGACAATGAGCAGTTCTTC; cdr3_aa: CASSLSPRAGSDNEQFF
j_call: TRBJ1-2; v_call: TRBV4-2; d_call: TRBD1; clone_size: NA; cdr3_nt: TGTGCCAGCAGCCCCCCAGGCAGGGGGTTTATCTATGGCTACACCTTC; cdr3_aa: CASSPPGRGFIYGYTF
j_call: TRBJ2-7; v_call: TRBV19; d_call: NA; clone_size: NA; cdr3_nt: TGTGCCAGTAGTTCAAGAGGGCTACCGGGGGAGCAGTACTTC; cdr3_aa: CASSSRGLPGEQYF
j_call: TRBJ2-7; v_call: TRBV5-4; d_call: NA; clone_size: NA; cdr3_nt: TGTGCCAGCAGCCACGGGGACACTAGGTACGAGCAGTACTTC; cdr3_aa: CASSHGDTRYEQYF
j_call: TRBJ1-3; v_call: TRBV6-5; d_call: NA; clone_size: NA; cdr3_nt: TGTGCCAGCAGAAGACAGGACTCATCTGGAAACACCATATATTTT; cdr3_aa: CASRRQDSSGNTIYF
j_call: TRBJ1-6; v_call: TRBV3-1/TRBV3-2; d_call: NA; clone_size: NA; cdr3_nt: TGTGCCAGCAGCCCAACCCGGGGAGGCGATTCACCCCTCCACTTT; cdr3_aa: CASSPTRGGDSPLHF
j_call: TRBJ1-2; v_call: TRBV12-3/TRBV12-4; d_call: NA; clone_size: few; cdr3_nt: TGTGCCAGCCGGGGGGCCGACTATGGCTACACCTTC; cdr3_aa: CASRGADYGYTF
j_call: TRBJ2-3; v_call: TRBV5-1; d_call: TRBD1; clone_size: NA; cdr3_nt: TGCGCCAGCAGCTTGGATATAGGGGGCAACACAGATACGCAGTATTTT; cdr3_aa: CASSLDIGGNTDTQYF
j_call: TRBJ2-7; v_call: TRBV18; d_call: TRBD1; clone_size: NA; cdr3_nt: TGTGCCAGCTCACCAATGACAGGGGGCCAGGGCGAGCAGTACTTC; cdr3_aa: CASSPMTGGQGEQYF
j_call: TRBJ2-3; v_call: TRBV5-5; d_call: TRBD1; clone_size: few; cdr3_nt: TGTGCCAGCAGCAACAGCCGGACAGGAGAACTCACAGATACGCAGTATTTT; cdr3_aa: CASSNSRTGELTDTQYF
j_call: TRBJ2-6; v_call: TRBV29-1; d_call: TRBD1; clone_size: NA; cdr3_nt: TGCAGCGTTACGGGACAGGACCGCTCTGGGGCCAACGTCCTGACTTTC; cdr3_aa: CSVTGQDRSGANVLTF
j_call: TRBJ2-3; v_call: TRBV19; d_call: TRBD2; clone_size: NA; cdr3_nt: TGTGCCAGCGGACTAGCGGGGCCGGATACGCAGTATTTT; cdr3_aa: CASGLAGPDTQYF
j_call: TRBJ2-1; v_call: TRBV5-1; d_call: TRBD2; clone_size: NA; cdr3_nt: TGCGCCAGCAGCTCACCAAGCACAGCGGGGGGCTCCCACAATGAGCAGTTCTTC; cdr3_aa: CASSSPSTAGGSHNEQFF
j_call: TRBJ2-1; v_call: TRBV14; d_call: NA; clone_size: NA; cdr3_nt: TGTGCCAGCAGCCAAAATATGGACAATGAGCAGTTCTTC; cdr3_aa: CASSQNMDNEQFF
j_call: TRBJ1-5; v_call: TRBV9; d_call: NA; clone_size: NA; cdr3_nt: TGTGCCAGCAGCGTGGGTTTTCAGCCCCAGCATTTT; cdr3_aa: CASSVGFQPQHF
j_call: TRBJ1-1; v_call: TRBV19; d_call: TRBD1; clone_size: once; cdr3_nt: TGTGCCAGTAGTATAACAGGGGGCGCCGGTGAAGCTTTCTTT; cdr3_aa: CASSITGGAGEAFF
j_call: TRBJ2-4; v_call: TRBV28; d_call: NA; clone_size: NA; cdr3_nt: TGTGCCAGCAGTTTTAAGCCCTGGGGCCTGGCGGCCAAAAACATTCAGTACTTC; cdr3_aa: CASSFKPWGLAAKNIQYF
j_call: TRBJ2-7; v_call: TRBV11-3; d_call: TRBD2; clone_size: NA; cdr3_nt: TGTGCCAGCAGCTCGGCGGGGGGTTACGAGCAGTACTTC; cdr3_aa: CASSSAGGYEQYF
j_call: TRBJ2-3; v_call: TRBV2; d_call: TRBD2; clone_size: once; cdr3_nt: TGTGCCAGCAGTGAACTAGCGGGAGGGGGGGGCACAGATACGCAGTATTTT; cdr3_aa: CASSELAGGGGTDTQYF
j_call: TRBJ2-3; v_call: TRBV5-1; d_call: NA; clone_size: NA; cdr3_nt: TGCGCCAGCAGCGCCGACCGCACAGATACGCAGTATTTT; cdr3_aa: CASSADRTDTQYF
j_call: TRBJ1-1; v_call: TRBV19; d_call: TRBD1; clone_size: NA; cdr3_nt: TGTGCCAGTAGTAGAACCTCAGGGGGTGTTAGGAACACTGAAGCTTTCTTT; cdr3_aa: CASSRTSGGVRNTEAFF
j_call: TRBJ2-5; v_call: TRBV11-2; d_call: NA; clone_size: NA; cdr3_nt: TGTGCCAGCAGCTTAGATCGAGTACGGCAGGGGACGGAGACCCAGTACTTC; cdr3_aa: CASSLDRVRQGTETQYF
j_call: TRBJ2-1; v_call: TRBV2; d_call: NA; clone_size: few; cdr3_nt: TGTGCCAGCAGTGAACGGGTGTACTCCAATGAGCAGTTCTTC; cdr3_aa: CASSERVYSNEQFF
j_call: TRBJ2-3; v_call: TRBV5-5; d_call: NA; clone_size: NA; cdr3_nt: TGTGCCAGCAGCTTCGCGAGAACAGATACGCAGTATTTT; cdr3_aa: CASSFARTDTQYF
j_call: TRBJ1-1; v_call: TRBV20-1; d_call: NA; clone_size: NA; cdr3_nt: TGCAGTGCTAGTGGGCCAGCGGGGACGAACACTGAAGCTTTCTTT; cdr3_aa: CSASGPAGTNTEAFF
j_call: TRBJ1-6; v_call: TRBV7-8; d_call: NA; clone_size: NA; cdr3_nt: TGTGCCAGCAGCCTAAAGGCTAATAATTCACCCCTCCACTTT; cdr3_aa: CASSLKANNSPLHF
j_call: TRBJ2-7; v_call: TRBV13; d_call: TRBD2; clone_size: once; cdr3_nt: TGTGCCAGCAGCTTACTAGCGGGAGGCGAGCAGTACTTC; cdr3_aa: CASSLLAGGEQYF
j_call: TRBJ1-4; v_call: TRBV5-1; d_call: NA; clone_size: NA; cdr3_nt: TGCGCCAGCAGCTTAGGACAGCCTTTTAATGAAAAACTGTTTTTT; cdr3_aa: CASSLGQPFNEKLFF
j_call: TRBJ1-3; v_call: TRBV7-8; d_call: NA; clone_size: NA; cdr3_nt: TGTGCCAGCAGCCCGCGACAGGAGATTTACTCTGGAAACACCATATATTTT; cdr3_aa: CASSPRQEIYSGNTIYF
j_call: TRBJ2-3; v_call: TRBV27; d_call: TRBD1; clone_size: NA; cdr3_nt: TGTGCCAGCACGAAAGACAGGGGGGAAGATACGCAGTATTTT; cdr3_aa: CASTKDRGEDTQYF
j_call: TRBJ2-2; v_call: TRBV5-1; d_call: NA; clone_size: NA; cdr3_nt: TGCGCCAGCAGCTACAACATCAGGGGTGGCACCGGGGAGCTGTTTTTT; cdr3_aa: CASSYNIRGGTGELFF
j_call: TRBJ2-7; v_call: TRBV6-2/TRBV6-3; d_call: NA; clone_size: NA; cdr3_nt: TGTGCCAGCAGTTACCCCCCAGGGGCTGGCGGGAGTTACGAGCAGTACTTC; cdr3_aa: CASSYPPGAGGSYEQYF
j_call: TRBJ2-1; v_call: TRBV11-2; d_call: NA; clone_size: NA; cdr3_nt: TGTGCCAGCAGCTCCTCTCAGGTTCCCTCAAGTGAGCAGTTCTTC; cdr3_aa: CASSSSQVPSSEQFF
j_call: TRBJ1-1; v_call: TRBV4-1; d_call: TRBD1; clone_size: NA; cdr3_nt: TGCGCCAGCAGCCCTCCGGGACAGGGGTCCCCTGAAGCTTTCTTT; cdr3_aa: CASSPPGQGSPEAFF
j_call: TRBJ2-2; v_call: TRBV7-2; d_call: NA; clone_size: NA; cdr3_nt: TGTGCCAGCCAGGGTACGGGGTGGAACACCGGGGAGCTGTTTTTT; cdr3_aa: CASQGTGWNTGELFF
j_call: TRBJ1-6; v_call: TRBV14; d_call: NA; clone_size: NA; cdr3_nt: TGTGCCAGCAGCCGCACCGGGACACATAATTCACCCCTCCACTTT; cdr3_aa: CASSRTGTHNSPLHF
j_call: TRBJ1-1; v_call: TRBV18; d_call: NA; clone_size: once; cdr3_nt: TGTGCCAGCTCACCACCCGGGGCGGGTGGTGAAGCTTTCTTT; cdr3_aa: CASSPPGAGGEAFF